Listed here are 16 T cell receptor beta chains from one sample, sequenced in a study of blood T cell repertoires in COVID-19. Using immunoSEQ multiplex PCR, the repertoire was profiled, and TCRdb retains in-frame clones only, with some absent. The sample includes hundreds of thousands of clones, about 88% of them seen just once. What was sequenced was peripheral blood. These receptors originate from a woman in her seventies with COVID-19, enrolled during active disease.

This clone was recorded once. The gene calls are TRBV27 and TRBJ2-3; 7 nucleotides match TRBD2. This CDR3 has 16 amino acids. Trimming at V came to 2 bases and at J to 2 bases, leaving 7 bases not matched to a gene. Looked up from germline, CDR1 is MNHEY and CDR2 is SMNVEV (reference sequence). The CDR3 sequence is CASSLTGGRITDTQYF. CDR3 bases: TGTGCCAGCAGTTTAACCGGGGGGAGAATCACAGATACGCAGTATTTT.

The sample holds one count of this clone. The chain employs TRBV4-1 and TRBJ1-2, with D unclear. Germline V gene data show CDR1 as MGHRA and CDR2 as YSYEKL. The V end was cut by 0 bases, the J end by 2 bases, with 7 bases between. This CDR3 contains 14 residues. As DNA, the CDR3 is TGCGCCAGCAGCCAAGATCCGGGGAACTATGGCTACACCTTC. It encodes CASSQDPGNYGYTF.

The chain has TRBV19 and TRBJ1-5; 9 positions agree with TRBD1. The CDR3 runs 17 residues. V shed 7 bases and J 6 bases; nucleotides not matched to a gene: 16. CDR1 is LNHDA, CDR2 SQIVND, per germline (reference sequence). DNA of the CDR3: TGTGCCAGTAAGGACGTGAGGGGACAGGGATCTACTCAGCCCCAGCATTTT. It codes for CASKDVRGQGSTQPQHF.

Points on this clone: The junction departs from the called germline gene at one end, perhaps through a read error. The same CDR3 can be traced to other DNA sequences in this sample. The rearrangement joins TRBV6-1 to TRBJ1-2, with 9 bases aligning to TRBD1. Germline CDR1 is MNHNS and CDR2 is SASEGT. The CDR3 is made up of 15 amino acids. This chain's CDR3 is CASSDRDRAGYGYTF. For the CDR3, the DNA is TGTGCCAGTAGTGACCGGGACAGGGCTGGCTATGGCTACACCTTC.

The chain carries TRBV29-1 and TRBJ1-2, with TRBD1 matching 8 bases. V trimming: 3 bases; J trimming: 2 bases; junction bases outside the gene matches: 2. Germline assignment: CDR1 SQVTM and CDR2 ANQGSEA. The CDR3 has 13 residues. In DNA form, the CDR3 reads TGCAGCGTTGAGGGACAGGTAAACTATGGCTACACCTTC. This gives the protein CSVEGQVNYGYTF.

This clone came up once. The chain carries TRBV12-5 and TRBJ2-7; TRBD1 agrees at 7 bases. Looked up from germline, CDR1 is LGHNT and CDR2 is FRNRAP. The CDR3 loop spans 13 amino acids. V was pared by 7 bases and J by 2 bases, with 5 bases of the junction left unmatched. The CDR3 DNA follows: TGTGCTAGTGCAGGGGGTTTAACCTACGAGCAGTACTTC. Residues: CASAGGLTYEQYF.

The J gene is TRBJ1-6, the V gene TRBV30, with 7 bases matching TRBD1. Germline trimming cut 2 bases from V and 7 bases from J; bases unmatched to any gene: 2. Germline V gives CDR1 GTSNPN, CDR2 SVGIG (reference sequence). The CDR3 spans 13 residues. CDR3: CAWSRGRNSPLHF. CDR3 in DNA: TGTGCCTGGAGTAGGGGGCGAAATTCACCCCTCCACTTT.

The chain recombines TRBV2 with TRBJ2-1; possibly TRBD1 for D (7 bases). V lost 9 bases, J lost 4 bases, and 13 bases lay in between. The CDR3 runs to 13 residues. Looked up from germline, CDR1 is SNHLY and CDR2 is FYNNEI. CDR3 sequence: CARGGQMYNEQFF. Here the CDR3 DNA reads TGTGCCAGGGGGGGACAGATGTACAATGAGCAGTTCTTC.

The gene calls are TRBV7-9 and TRBJ1-3; D perhaps matches TRBD1 (6 bases). The germline V and J ends were trimmed by 1 base and 0 bases, with 10 bases remaining between them. The CDR3 consists of 16 residues. CDR1 SEHNR and CDR2 FQNEAQ come from the germline V gene (reference sequence). CDR3 sequence reads: CASSLGDISSGNTIYF. The CDR3 DNA is TGTGCCAGCAGCTTAGGGGACATCAGCTCTGGAAACACCATATATTTT.

The gene calls are TRBV9 and TRBJ1-6, with 9 bases lining up with TRBD1. The CDR3 sequence is 18 residues long. The V gene end was trimmed by 0 bases and the J gene end by 7 bases; junction bases not matched to a gene: 11. Germline CDR1 SGDLS, CDR2 YYNGEE. The CDR3 here is CASSVALFPGQGNSPLHF. CDR3 sequence (DNA): TGTGCCAGCAGCGTAGCCCTCTTTCCGGGACAGGGAAATTCACCCCTCCACTTT.

This clone was counted a single time. The chain carries TRBV7-8 and TRBJ2-7; 7 bases align to TRBD1. This CDR3 is built from 14 residues. V shed 1 base and J 0 bases; nucleotides not matched to a gene: 0. CDR1 is SGHVS, CDR2 FQNEAQ, per germline. The CDR3 DNA is TGTGCCAGCAGCTTAGGGGACAGCTCCTACGAGCAGTACTTC. This gives the protein CASSLGDSSYEQYF.

The count of this clone is one. The rearrangement links TRBV30 to TRBJ1-1; TRBD1 might be the D (6 bases). CDR1 GTSNPN and CDR2 SVGIG come from the germline V gene (reference sequence). Between the trimmed V and J ends, which lost 4 bases and 10 bases, there was a span of 19 bases. The CDR3 is 13 amino acids. The DNA of the CDR3 is TGTGCCTGGATGCAAACAGGGATGAATCGAGCTTTCTTT. This codes for CAWMQTGMNRAFF.

V usage is TRBV2 and J usage is TRBJ2-7; maybe TRBD2 (6 bases). The CDR3 is 16 amino acids. The germline CDR1 and CDR2 sequences are SNHLY and FYNNEI. V lost 8 bases and J 0 bases, leaving 20 bases between the germline ends. The CDR3 here is CASGAPVGLSSYEQYF. For the CDR3, the DNA is TGTGCCAGCGGAGCCCCGGTGGGACTCTCCTCCTACGAGCAGTACTTC.

In this sample, this clone turned up once. V usage is TRBV7-3 and J usage is TRBJ2-1; TRBD2 might be the D (7 bases). The CDR3 has 14 residues. Germline CDR1 reads SGHTA; CDR2 reads FQGTGA. V lost 2 bases, J lost 9 bases, and 14 bases lay in between. CDR3 sequence: CASSLRGASGEQFF. CDR3 nucleotide sequence: TGTGCCAGCAGCTTACGGGGGGCCTCAGGTGAGCAGTTCTTC.

The chain combines TRBV24-1 with TRBJ1-2; D might be TRBD1 (5 bases). The CDR3 spans 13 residues. Germline loops: CDR1 KGHDR, CDR2 SFDVKD. V lost 0 bases and J 8 bases, leaving 9 bases between the germline ends. CDR3 residues: CATSDLRGTGYTF. The CDR3 DNA is TGTGCCACCAGTGATTTGCGGGGGACGGGCTACACCTTC.

This rearrangement joins TRBV30 to TRBJ2-1; D not resolved. Deletions cut 5 bases from V and 0 bases from J, with 8 bases between. CDR1 is GTSNPN and CDR2 is SVGIG in the germline V gene (reference sequence). This CDR3 contains 13 residues. The CDR3 sequence: CAWDGSSYNEQFF. DNA for the CDR3: TGTGCCTGGGACGGTAGCTCCTACAATGAGCAGTTCTTC.